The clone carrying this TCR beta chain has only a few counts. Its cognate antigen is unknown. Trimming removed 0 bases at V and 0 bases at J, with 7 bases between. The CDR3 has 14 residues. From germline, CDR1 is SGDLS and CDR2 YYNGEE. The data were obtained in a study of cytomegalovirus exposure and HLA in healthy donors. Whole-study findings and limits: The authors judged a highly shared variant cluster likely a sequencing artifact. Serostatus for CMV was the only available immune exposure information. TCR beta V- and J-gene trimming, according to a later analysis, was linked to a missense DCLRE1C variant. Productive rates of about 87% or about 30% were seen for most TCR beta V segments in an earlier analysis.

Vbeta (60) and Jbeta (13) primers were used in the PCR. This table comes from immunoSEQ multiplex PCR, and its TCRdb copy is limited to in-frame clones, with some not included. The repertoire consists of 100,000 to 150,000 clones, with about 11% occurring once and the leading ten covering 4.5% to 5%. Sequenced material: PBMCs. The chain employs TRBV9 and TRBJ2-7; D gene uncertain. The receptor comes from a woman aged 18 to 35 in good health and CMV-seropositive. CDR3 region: CASSVGQNSYEQYF. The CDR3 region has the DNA TGTGCCAGCAGCGTAGGGCAGAACTCCTACGAGCAGTACTTC.